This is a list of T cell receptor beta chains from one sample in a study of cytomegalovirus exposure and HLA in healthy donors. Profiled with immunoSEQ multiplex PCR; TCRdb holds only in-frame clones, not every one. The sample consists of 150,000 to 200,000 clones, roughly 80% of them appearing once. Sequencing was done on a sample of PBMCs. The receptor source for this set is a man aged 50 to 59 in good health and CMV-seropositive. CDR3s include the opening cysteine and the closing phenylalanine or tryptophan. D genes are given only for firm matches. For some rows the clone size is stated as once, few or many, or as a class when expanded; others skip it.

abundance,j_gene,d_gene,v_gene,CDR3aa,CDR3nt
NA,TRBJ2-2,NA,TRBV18,CASSPVSGGTGELFF,TGTGCCAGCTCCCCAGTTTCTGGAGGGACCGGGGAGCTGTTTTTT
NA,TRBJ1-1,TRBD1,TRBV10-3,CAISPGQGVGTLEAFF,TGTGCCATCAGTCCGGGACAGGGTGTCGGGACCTTAGAAGCTTTCTTT
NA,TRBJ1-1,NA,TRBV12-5,CASGFSLGDTEAFF,TGTGCTAGTGGTTTCTCCTTAGGAGACACTGAAGCTTTCTTT
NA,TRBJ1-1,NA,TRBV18,CASSHTRTSRMNTEAFF,TGTGCCAGCTCGCATACGCGGACTTCCAGGATGAACACTGAAGCTTTCTTT
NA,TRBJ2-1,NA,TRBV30,CAWSLRSLNEQFF,TGTGCCTGGAGTCTTCGGTCCCTCAATGAGCAGTTCTTC
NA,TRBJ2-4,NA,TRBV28,CASRRIGTSGEDQYF,TGTGCCAGCAGACGGATCGGGACAAGCGGAGAGGATCAGTACTTC
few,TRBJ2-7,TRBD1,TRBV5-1,CASSPLSGQGTYEQYF,TGCGCCAGCAGCCCTCTTTCGGGACAGGGGACCTACGAGCAGTACTTC
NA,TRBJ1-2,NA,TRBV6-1,CASRTRSGANYGYTF,TGTGCCAGCAGAACCCGCTCGGGGGCTAACTATGGCTACACCTTC
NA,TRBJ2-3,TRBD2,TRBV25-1,CASSDTSGITDTQYF,TGTGCCAGCAGTGATACTAGCGGGATCACAGATACGCAGTATTTT
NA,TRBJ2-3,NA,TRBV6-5,CASRPRRGTQYF,TGTGCCAGCAGACCCCGTCGGGGTACGCAGTATTTT
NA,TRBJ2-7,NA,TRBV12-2,CASRLWRDGDSYEQYF,TGTGCAAGTCGCTTATGGAGGGACGGAGACTCCTACGAGCAGTACTTC
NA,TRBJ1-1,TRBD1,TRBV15,CATSSPDRGLNTEAFF,TGTGCCACCAGCAGCCCGGACAGGGGGCTAAACACTGAAGCTTTCTTT
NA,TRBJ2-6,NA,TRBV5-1,CASSLGGSGANVLTF,TGCGCCAGCAGCTTGGGGGGCTCAGGGGCCAACGTCCTGACTTTC
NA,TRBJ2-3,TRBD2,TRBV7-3,CASSFMGGSTDTQYF,TGTGCCAGCAGCTTCATGGGAGGGTCCACAGATACGCAGTATTTT
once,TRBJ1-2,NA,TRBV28,CASSFDEVLGYGYTF,TGTGCCAGCAGTTTTGACGAGGTCTTAGGATATGGCTACACCTTC
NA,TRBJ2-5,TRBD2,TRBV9,CASSVEVAGETQYF,TGTGCCAGCAGCGTAGAGGTAGCGGGAGAGACCCAGTACTTC
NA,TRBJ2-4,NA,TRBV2,CASSEAVEGAKNIQYF,TGTGCCAGCAGTGAAGCCGTGGAGGGGGCCAAAAACATTCAGTACTTC
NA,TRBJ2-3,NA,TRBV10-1,CASSESRNADTQYF,TGCGCCAGCAGTGAGTCCAGGAATGCAGATACGCAGTATTTT
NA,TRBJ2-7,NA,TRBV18,CASSPGRTYEQYF,TGTGCCAGCTCACCTGGGCGAACCTACGAGCAGTACTTC
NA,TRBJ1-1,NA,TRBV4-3,CASSFSYRGTEAFF,TGCGCCAGCAGCTTCTCATACCGAGGAACTGAAGCTTTCTTT
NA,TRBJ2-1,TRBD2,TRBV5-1,CASSNSGDGNEQFF,TGCGCCAGCAGTAATAGCGGGGATGGGAATGAGCAGTTCTTC
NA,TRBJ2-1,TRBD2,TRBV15,CATSRVPSGGPDEQFF,TGTGCCACCAGCAGAGTGCCTAGCGGGGGTCCCGATGAGCAGTTCTTC
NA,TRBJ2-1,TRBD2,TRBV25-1,CASSEDSGLAPVQFF,TGTGCCAGCAGTGAAGATTCAGGACTAGCTCCGGTGCAGTTCTTC
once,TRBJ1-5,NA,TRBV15,CATSRDHRDPSTQHF,TGTGCCACCAGCAGAGATCACAGGGACCCGTCGACCCAGCATTTT
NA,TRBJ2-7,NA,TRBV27,CASSLRANEQYF,TGTGCCAGCAGTTTAAGAGCCAACGAGCAGTACTTC
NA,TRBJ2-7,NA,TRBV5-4,CASSLAGIANGEQYF,TGTGCCAGCAGCTTGGCCGGGATAGCTAACGGCGAGCAGTACTTC
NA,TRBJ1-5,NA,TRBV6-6,CASSYSRQTNQPQHF,TGTGCCAGCAGTTACTCTCGACAGACCAATCAGCCCCAGCATTTT
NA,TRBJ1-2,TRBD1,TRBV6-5,CASSTTGGLYGYTF,TGTGCCAGCAGTACGACAGGGGGCTTATATGGCTACACCTTC
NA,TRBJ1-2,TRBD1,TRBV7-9,CASSLGTAYGYTF,TGTGCCAGCAGCCTAGGGACAGCCTATGGCTACACCTTC
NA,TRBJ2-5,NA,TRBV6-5,CASSYSKTQYF,TGTGCCAGCAGTTACTCCAAGACCCAGTACTTC
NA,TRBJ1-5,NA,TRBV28,CASSLRSWTRNQPQHF,TGTGCCAGCAGTTTACGGTCCTGGACAAGGAATCAGCCCCAGCATTTT
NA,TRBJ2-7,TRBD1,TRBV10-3,CAISRDSYEQYF,TGTGCCATCAGTCGGGACAGCTACGAGCAGTACTTC
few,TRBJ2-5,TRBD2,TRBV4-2,CASSQERTSKTAQYF,TGTGCCAGCAGCCAAGAACGGACTAGCAAGACCGCCCAGTACTTC
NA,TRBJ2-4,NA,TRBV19,CASSREGRGGNIQYF,TGTGCCAGTAGTAGGGAGGGCAGGGGAGGCAACATTCAGTACTTC
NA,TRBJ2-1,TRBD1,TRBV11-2,CASSLGQGYNEQFF,TGTGCCAGCAGCTTAGGACAGGGATACAATGAGCAGTTCTTC
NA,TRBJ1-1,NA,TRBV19,CASSPQIYTEAFF,TGTGCCAGTAGTCCGCAGATATACACTGAAGCTTTCTTT
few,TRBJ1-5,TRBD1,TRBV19,CASSFGQGGNQPQHF,TGTGCCAGTAGCTTCGGACAGGGAGGGAATCAGCCCCAGCATTTT
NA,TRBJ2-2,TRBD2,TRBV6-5,CASSYFRGVTGELFF,TGTGCCAGCAGTTACTTTCGGGGGGTCACTGGGGAGCTGTTTTTT
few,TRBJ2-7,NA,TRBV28,CASSVGVHEQYF,TGTGCCAGCAGTGTCGGGGTGCACGAGCAGTACTTC
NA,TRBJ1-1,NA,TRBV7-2,CASSSRSAEAFF,TGTGCCAGCAGCTCCCGGTCGGCTGAAGCTTTCTTT
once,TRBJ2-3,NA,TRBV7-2,CASSLARSTPGADTQYF,TGTGCCAGCAGCTTAGCCCGGTCAACCCCCGGAGCAGATACGCAGTATTTT
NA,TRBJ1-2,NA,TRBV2,CASSSEGQGAVGYTF,TGTGCCAGCTCGTCCGAAGGGCAGGGTGCCGTTGGCTACACCTTC
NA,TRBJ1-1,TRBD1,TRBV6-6,CASSSTGGRTEAFF,TGTGCCAGCAGCTCCACAGGGGGTAGAACTGAAGCTTTCTTT
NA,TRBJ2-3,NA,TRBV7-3,CASSLTGDYTDTQYF,TGTGCCAGCAGCTTAACCGGCGACTACACAGATACGCAGTATTTT
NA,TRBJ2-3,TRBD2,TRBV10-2,CASSESALAGTDTQYF,TGCGCCAGCAGTGAATCGGCCCTAGCGGGAACAGATACGCAGTATTTT
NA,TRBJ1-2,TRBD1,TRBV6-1,CASSVGTGGGYTF,TGTGCCAGCAGTGTCGGGACAGGGGGTGGCTACACCTTC
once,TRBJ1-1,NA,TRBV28,CASSAPRGGYTEAFF,TGTGCCAGCAGCGCACCCCGGGGGGGGTACACTGAAGCTTTCTTT
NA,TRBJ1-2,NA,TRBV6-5,CASSYSTRLAEYGYTF,TGTGCCAGCAGTTACTCGACCCGGCTAGCTGAGTATGGCTACACCTTC
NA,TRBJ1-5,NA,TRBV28,CASSFRFNQPQHF,TGTGCCAGCAGTTTTCGGTTCAATCAGCCCCAGCATTTT
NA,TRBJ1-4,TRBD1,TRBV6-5,CASSWGQGYNEKLFF,TGTGCCAGCAGTTGGGGACAGGGATATAATGAAAAACTGTTTTTT
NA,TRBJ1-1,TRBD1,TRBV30,CAWSPTGLNTEAFF,TGTGCCTGGAGCCCGACAGGGCTGAACACTGAAGCTTTCTTT